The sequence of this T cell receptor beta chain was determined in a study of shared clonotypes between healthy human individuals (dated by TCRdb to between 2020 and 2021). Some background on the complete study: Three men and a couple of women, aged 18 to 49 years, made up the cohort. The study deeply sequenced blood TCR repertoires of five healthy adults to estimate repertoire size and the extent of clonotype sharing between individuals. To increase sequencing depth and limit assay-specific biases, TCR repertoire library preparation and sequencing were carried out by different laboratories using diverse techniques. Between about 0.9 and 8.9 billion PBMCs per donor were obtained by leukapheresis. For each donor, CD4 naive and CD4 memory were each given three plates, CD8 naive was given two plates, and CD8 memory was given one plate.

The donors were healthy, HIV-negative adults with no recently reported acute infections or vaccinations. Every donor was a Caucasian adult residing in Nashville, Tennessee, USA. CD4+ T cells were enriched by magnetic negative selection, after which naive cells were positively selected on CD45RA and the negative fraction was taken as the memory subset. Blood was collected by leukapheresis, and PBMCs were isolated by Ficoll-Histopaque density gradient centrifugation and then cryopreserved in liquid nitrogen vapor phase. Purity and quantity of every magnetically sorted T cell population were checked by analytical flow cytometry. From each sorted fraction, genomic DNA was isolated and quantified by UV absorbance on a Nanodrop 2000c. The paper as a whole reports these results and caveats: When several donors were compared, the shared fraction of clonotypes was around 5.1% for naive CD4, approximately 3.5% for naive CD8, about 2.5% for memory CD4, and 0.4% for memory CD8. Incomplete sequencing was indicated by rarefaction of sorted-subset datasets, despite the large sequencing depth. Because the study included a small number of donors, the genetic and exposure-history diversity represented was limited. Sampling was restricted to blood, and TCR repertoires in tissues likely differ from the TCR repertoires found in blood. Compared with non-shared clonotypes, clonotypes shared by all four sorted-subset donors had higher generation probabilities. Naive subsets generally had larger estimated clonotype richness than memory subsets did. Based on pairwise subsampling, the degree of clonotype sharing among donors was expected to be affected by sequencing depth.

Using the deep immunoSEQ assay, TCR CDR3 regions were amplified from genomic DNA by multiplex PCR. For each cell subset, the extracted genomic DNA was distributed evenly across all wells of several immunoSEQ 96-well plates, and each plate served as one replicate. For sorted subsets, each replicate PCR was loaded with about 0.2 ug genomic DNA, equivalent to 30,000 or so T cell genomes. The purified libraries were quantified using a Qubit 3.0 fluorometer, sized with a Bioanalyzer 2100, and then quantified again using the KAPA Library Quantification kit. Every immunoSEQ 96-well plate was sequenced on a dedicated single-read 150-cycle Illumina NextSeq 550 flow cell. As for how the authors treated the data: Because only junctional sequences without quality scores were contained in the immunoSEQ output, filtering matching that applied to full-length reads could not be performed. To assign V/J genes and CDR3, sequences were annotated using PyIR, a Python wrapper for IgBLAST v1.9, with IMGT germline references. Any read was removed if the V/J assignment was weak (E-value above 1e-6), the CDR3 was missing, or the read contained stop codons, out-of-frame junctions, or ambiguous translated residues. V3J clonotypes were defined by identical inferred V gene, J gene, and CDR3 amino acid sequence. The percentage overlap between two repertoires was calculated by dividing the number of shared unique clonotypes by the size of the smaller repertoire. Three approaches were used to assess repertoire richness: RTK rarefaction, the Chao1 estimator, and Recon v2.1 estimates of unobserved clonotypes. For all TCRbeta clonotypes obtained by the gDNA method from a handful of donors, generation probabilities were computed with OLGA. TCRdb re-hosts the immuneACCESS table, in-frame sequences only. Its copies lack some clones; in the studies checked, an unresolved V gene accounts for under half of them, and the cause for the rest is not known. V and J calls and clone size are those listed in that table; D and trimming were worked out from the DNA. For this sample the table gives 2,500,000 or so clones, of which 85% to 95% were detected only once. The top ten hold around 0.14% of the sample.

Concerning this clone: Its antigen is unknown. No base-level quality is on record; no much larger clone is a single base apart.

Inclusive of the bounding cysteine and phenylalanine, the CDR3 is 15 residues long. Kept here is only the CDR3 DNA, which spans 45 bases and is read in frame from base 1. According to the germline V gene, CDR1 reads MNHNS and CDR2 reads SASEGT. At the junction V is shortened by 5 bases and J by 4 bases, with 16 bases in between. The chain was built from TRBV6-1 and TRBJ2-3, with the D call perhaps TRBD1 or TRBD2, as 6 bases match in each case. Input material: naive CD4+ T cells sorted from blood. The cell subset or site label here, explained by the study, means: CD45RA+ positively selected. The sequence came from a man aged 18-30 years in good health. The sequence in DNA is TGTGCCAGCAGTCGTAGCGGAGGGGGAGCAGATACGCAGTATTTT. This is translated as CASSRSGGGADTQYF.